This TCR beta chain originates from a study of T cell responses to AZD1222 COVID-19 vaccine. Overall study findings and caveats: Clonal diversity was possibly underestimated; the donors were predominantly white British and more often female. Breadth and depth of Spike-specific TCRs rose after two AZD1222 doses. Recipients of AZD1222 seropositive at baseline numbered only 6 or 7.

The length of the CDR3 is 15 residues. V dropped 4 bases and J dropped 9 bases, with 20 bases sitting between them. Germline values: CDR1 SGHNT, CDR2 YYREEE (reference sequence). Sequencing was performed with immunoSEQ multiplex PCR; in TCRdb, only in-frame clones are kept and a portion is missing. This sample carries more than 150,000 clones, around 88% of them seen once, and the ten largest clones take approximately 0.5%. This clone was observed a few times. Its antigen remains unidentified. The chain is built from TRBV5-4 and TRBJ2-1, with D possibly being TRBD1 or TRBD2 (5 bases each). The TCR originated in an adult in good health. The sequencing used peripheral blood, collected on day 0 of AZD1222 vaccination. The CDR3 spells CASSRGATLQGEQFF. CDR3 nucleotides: TGTGCCAGCAGCCGAGGGGCTACCCTACAAGGTGAGCAGTTCTTC.